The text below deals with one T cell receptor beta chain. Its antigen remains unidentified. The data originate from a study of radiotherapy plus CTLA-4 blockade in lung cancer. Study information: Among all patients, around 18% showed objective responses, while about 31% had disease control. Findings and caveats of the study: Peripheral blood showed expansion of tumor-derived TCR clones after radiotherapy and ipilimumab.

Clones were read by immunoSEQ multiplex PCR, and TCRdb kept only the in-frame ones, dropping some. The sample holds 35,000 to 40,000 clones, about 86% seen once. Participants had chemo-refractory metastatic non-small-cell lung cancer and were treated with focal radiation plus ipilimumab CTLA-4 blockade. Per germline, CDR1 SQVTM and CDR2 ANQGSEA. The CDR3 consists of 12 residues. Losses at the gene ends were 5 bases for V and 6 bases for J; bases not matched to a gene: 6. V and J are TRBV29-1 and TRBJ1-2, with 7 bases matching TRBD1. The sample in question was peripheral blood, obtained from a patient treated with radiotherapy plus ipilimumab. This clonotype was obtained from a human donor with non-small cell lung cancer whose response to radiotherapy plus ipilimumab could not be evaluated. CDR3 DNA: TGCAGCGTTCAGGACAGGAGCCATGGCTACACCTTC. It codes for CSVQDRSHGYTF.